These T cell receptor beta chains were read from a single sample in a study of T cell repertoires and HLA-DP antigens. The assay was immunoSEQ multiplex PCR, and TCRdb's table has in-frame clones only and misses some. The profile shows about 89,000 clones, approximately 89% of them singletons. These receptors' antigens are unknown. Sample: CD4+ T cells from PBMCs. The origin of the receptors is a man aged 50 to 60 in good health and CMV-seronegative. Each CDR3 is given without its conserved first and last residue. Each record gives: clone size, V gene, CDR3 protein. Expanded clones are given a class, and other clones once, few, many or no size at all.

abundance: NA; v_gene: TRBV6-4; CDR3aa: ASSADRGETQY
abundance: NA; v_gene: TRBV25-1; CDR3aa: ASSGHYIGGEQY
abundance: NA; v_gene: TRBV6-5; CDR3aa: AIGTGGSPLH
abundance: NA; v_gene: TRBV5-5; CDR3aa: ASSLARGGNQPQH
abundance: few; v_gene: TRBV30; CDR3aa: ACASSKRAANTGELF
abundance: NA; v_gene: TRBV29-1; CDR3aa: SVSLYNEQF
abundance: NA; v_gene: TRBV5-1; CDR3aa: ASSVGGGGTDTQY
abundance: many; v_gene: TRBV16; CDR3aa: ASSQSYRENTIY
abundance: once; v_gene: TRBV9; CDR3aa: ASSVDGPLAGDNEQF
abundance: NA; v_gene: TRBV2; CDR3aa: ASSEEQGLRSKLF
abundance: NA; v_gene: TRBV5-1; CDR3aa: ASSLELGLAGAKDKNIQY